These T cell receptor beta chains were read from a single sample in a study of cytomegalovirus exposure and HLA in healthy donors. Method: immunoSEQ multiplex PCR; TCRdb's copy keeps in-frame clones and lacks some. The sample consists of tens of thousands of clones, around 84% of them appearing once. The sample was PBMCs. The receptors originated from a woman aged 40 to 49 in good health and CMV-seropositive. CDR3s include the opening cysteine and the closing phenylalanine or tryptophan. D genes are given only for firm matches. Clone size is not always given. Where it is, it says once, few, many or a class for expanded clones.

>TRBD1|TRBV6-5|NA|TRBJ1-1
TGTGCCAGCAGTATAGAGACAGGGGTGGCTGAAGCTTTCTTT
CASSIETGVAEAFF
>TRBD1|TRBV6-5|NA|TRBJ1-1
TGTGCCAGCAGCCCCCGGGACAGCCTGAACACTGAAGCTTTCTTT
CASSPRDSLNTEAFF
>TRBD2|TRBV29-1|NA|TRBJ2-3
TGCAGCGTTGGAACCCTAGCGGGACTCACAGATACGCAGTATTTT
CSVGTLAGLTDTQYF
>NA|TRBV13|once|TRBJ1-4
TGTGCCAGCAGCGTCCTTCGAGAAGGGGATGAAAAACTGTTTTTT
CASSVLREGDEKLFF
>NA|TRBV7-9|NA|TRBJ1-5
TGTTCCAGCAGCCGGGACAATCAGCCCCAGCATTTT
CSSSRDNQPQHF
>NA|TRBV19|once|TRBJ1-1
TGTGCCAGTAGTGGCGGGACGGGGATAAAGACTGAAGCTTTCTTT
CASSGGTGIKTEAFF
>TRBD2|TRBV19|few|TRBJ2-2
TGTGCCAGTAGTCAACTAGCGGGAGGGCCGCGGGAGCTGTTTTTT
CASSQLAGGPRELFF
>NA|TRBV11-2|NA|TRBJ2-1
TGTGCCAGCAGTTTCCCCGACAAGCAGTTCTTC
CASSFPDKQFF
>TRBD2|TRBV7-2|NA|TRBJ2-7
TGTGCCAGCAGCTTAGGGCTAGCGGGAGTAAGCGAGCAGTACTTC
CASSLGLAGVSEQYF
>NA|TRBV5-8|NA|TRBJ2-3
TGTGCCAGCAGCTTTCTAGGGGAAGCAGATACGCAGTATTTT
CASSFLGEADTQYF
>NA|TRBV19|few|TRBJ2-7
TGTGCCAGTAGTATTGGTTTTGGCCTCACCTACGAGCAGTACTTC
CASSIGFGLTYEQYF
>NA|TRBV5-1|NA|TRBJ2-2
TGCGCCAGCAGCTTGGGGGACACGAACACCGGGGAGCTGTTTTTT
CASSLGDTNTGELFF
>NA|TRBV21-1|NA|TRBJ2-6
TGTGCCAGCAGCAAAGCTGAAGTAGTAGCGGGAGCGTCCTCTGGGGCCAACGTCCTGACTTTC
CASSKAEVVAGASSGANVLTF
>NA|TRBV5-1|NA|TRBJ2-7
TGCGCCAGCAGCGAGTCCTCTAGCTCCTACGAGCAGTACTTC
CASSESSSSYEQYF
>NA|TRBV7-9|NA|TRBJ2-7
TGTGCCAGCAGCCTCAATTACGAGCAGTACTTC
CASSLNYEQYF
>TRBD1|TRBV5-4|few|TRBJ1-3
TGTGCCAGCAGCCCCACAGGGGGAACTGGAAACACCATATATTTT
CASSPTGGTGNTIYF
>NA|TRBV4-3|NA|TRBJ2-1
TGCGCCAGCAGCCAAGTCGGGGGTTTTGAGCAGTTCTTC
CASSQVGGFEQFF
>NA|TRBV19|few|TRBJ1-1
TGTGCCAGTAGTATGGCGGGCCGGATGAACACTGAAGCTTTCTTT
CASSMAGRMNTEAFF
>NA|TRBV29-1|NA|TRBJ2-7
TGCAGCGTTGTACGGGGTGGCGAGCAGTACTTC
CSVVRGGEQYF
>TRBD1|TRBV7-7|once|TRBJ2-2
TGTGCTAGCAGCTTTGGGACAGATACCGGGGAGCTGTTTTTT
CASSFGTDTGELFF
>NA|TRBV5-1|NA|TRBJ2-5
TGCGCCAGCAGCTTGGGGACAAAGGTAGAGACCCAGTACTTC
CASSLGTKVETQYF
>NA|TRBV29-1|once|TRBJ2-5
TGCAGCGTTGCGGCGGGCCAAGAGACCCAGTACTTC
CSVAAGQETQYF
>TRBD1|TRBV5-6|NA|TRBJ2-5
TGTGCCAGCAGGTTTGGGACAGGGTCACGGGAGACCCAGTACTTC
CASRFGTGSRETQYF
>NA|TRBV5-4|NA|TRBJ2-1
TGTGCCAGCAGCCTAAACCCCTACAATGAGCAGTTCTTC
CASSLNPYNEQFF
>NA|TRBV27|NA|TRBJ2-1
TGTGCCAGCAACCCCCGGGACGGGAGAGTTAATGAGCAGTTCTTC
CASNPRDGRVNEQFF
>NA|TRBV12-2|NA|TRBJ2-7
TGTGCAAGTCTCCTTAGCGGGAGGGCGTACTTC
CASLLSGRAYF
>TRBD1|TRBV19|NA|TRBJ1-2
TGTGCCAGTAGTCAGGGACAGATCCATGGCTACACCTTC
CASSQGQIHGYTF
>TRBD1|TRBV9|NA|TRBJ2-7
TGTGCCAGCAGCGTAGACCCCGGGACAGGGGGCTACGAGCAGTACTTC
CASSVDPGTGGYEQYF
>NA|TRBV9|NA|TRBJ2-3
TGTGCCAGCAGCGTGATACTCACAGATACGCAGTATTTT
CASSVILTDTQYF
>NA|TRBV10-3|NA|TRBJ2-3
TGTGCCATCAGTGCCGCAGATACGCAGTATTTT
CAISAADTQYF
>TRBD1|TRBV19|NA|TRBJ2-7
TGTGCCAGTAGTACTCAGACAGGGCTCCCTTACGAGCAGTACTTC
CASSTQTGLPYEQYF
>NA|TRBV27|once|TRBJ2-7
TGTGCCAGCAGTTTTTCTCCCGCCTACGAGCAGTACTTC
CASSFSPAYEQYF
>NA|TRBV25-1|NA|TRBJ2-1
TGTGCCAGCAGTGACCCCGGACAGAATTTAAACTACAATGAGCAGTTCTTC
CASSDPGQNLNYNEQFF
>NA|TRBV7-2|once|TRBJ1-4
TGTGCCAGCAGCTCCCCCCAGTTGGAAAAACTGTTTTTT
CASSSPQLEKLFF
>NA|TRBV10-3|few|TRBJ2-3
TGTGCCATAAACATGGAGGGTTTGGGAGATACGCAGTATTTT
CAINMEGLGDTQYF
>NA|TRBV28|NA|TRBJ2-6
TGTGCCAGCAGGCAGTCCTCTGGGGCCAACGTCCTGACTTTC
CASRQSSGANVLTF
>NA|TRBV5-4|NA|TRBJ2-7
TGTGCCAGCAGCCTTGAGGGTCAGGCCTACGAGCAGTACTTC
CASSLEGQAYEQYF
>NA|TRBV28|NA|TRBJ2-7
TGTGCCAGCAGCCTACTCGGGAGCCTCTACGAGCAGTACTTC
CASSLLGSLYEQYF
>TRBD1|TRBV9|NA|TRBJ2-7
TGTGCCAGCAGCGTGAATGTAGAAATCGGGACAGGGGGCGCCGAGCAGTACTTC
CASSVNVEIGTGGAEQYF
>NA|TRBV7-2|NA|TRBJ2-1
TGTGCCAGCAGCTTAGTAAGTGCGTCCCCCCAAGATGAGCAGTTCTTC
CASSLVSASPQDEQFF
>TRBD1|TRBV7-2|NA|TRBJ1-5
TGTGCCAGCAGCGAGAGACAGGGGGCGGGTCAGCCCCAGCATTTT
CASSERQGAGQPQHF
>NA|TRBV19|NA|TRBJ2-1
TGTGCCAGTAGTATGGCGCAGGGAAATCTGAATGAGCAGTTCTTC
CASSMAQGNLNEQFF
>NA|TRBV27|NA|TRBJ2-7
TGTGCCAGCAGTTTGAGGAGGGCAAACCCGGCGGGCGAGCAGTACTTC
CASSLRRANPAGEQYF
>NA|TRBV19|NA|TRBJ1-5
TGTGCCGCGGGTAAGGCCCAGCATTTT
CAAGKAQHF
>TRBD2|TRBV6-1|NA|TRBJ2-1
TGTGCCAGCAGTCTGACTAGCGGGAGTGCGAATGAGCAGTTCTTC
CASSLTSGSANEQFF
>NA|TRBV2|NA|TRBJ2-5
TGTGCCAGCAGCGAGGGACAAGGGCTAGGGGAGACCCAGTACTTC
CASSEGQGLGETQYF
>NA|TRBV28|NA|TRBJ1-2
TGTGCCAGCAGTTTAACCAGGGTCTATGGCTACACCTTC
CASSLTRVYGYTF
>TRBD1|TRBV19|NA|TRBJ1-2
TGTGCCAGTAGTATAGCCTCGACAGGGTATGACTATGGCTACACCTTC
CASSIASTGYDYGYTF
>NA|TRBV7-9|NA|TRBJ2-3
TGTGCCAGCAGCTCAGGGGTGGATACGCAGTATTTT
CASSSGVDTQYF
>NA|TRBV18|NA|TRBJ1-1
TGTGCCAGCTCACCAGGGCCAAACACTGAAGCTTTCTTT
CASSPGPNTEAFF
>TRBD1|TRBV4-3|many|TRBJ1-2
TGCGCCAGCAGCCAAGGCTCGACAGGGAACATGGATGTTGGCTACACCTTC
CASSQGSTGNMDVGYTF
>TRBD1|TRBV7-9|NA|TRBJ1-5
TGTGCCAGCAGCCCAGGGACAGGGCTAAGTAGCAATCAGCCCCAGCATTTT
CASSPGTGLSSNQPQHF
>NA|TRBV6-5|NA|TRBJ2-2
TGTGCCAGCAGTTACACTAGTCCAAGGCCCGGGGAGCTGTTTTTT
CASSYTSPRPGELFF
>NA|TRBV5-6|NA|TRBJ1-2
TGTGCCAGCAGCCCCGGGGACTATGGCTACACCTTC
CASSPGDYGYTF
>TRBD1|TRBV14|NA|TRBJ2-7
TGTGCCAGCAGCTATGGGACAGGCTACGAGCAGTACTTC
CASSYGTGYEQYF